The rows below give T cell receptor beta chains drawn from one sample of a study of control samples from healthy donors and cancer patients. Using immunoSEQ multiplex PCR, the repertoire was profiled, and TCRdb retains in-frame clones only, with some absent. The sample lists some 71,000 clones; around 87% were seen once. The source material was PBMCs. Receptors were obtained from a woman aged 45-59 years with head and neck cancer. Each CDR3 is given with its conserved first and last residue. D genes are given only for firm matches. Rows may omit the clone size; those that give it use once, few, many or a size class.

TRBJ2-7	.	TRBD2	TRBV30	CAWRDSGVTVEQYF	TGTGCCTGGAGGGATAGCGGGGTAACGGTAGAGCAGTACTTC
TRBJ2-5	.	TRBD2	TRBV5-8	CASSSGLAGKGTQYF	TGTGCCAGCAGCTCCGGACTAGCGGGGAAGGGGACCCAGTACTTC
TRBJ2-3	.	TRBD2	TRBV11-2	CASSQGLAATDTQYF	TGTGCCAGCAGCCAGGGACTAGCCGCCACAGATACGCAGTATTTT
TRBJ1-6	.	.	TRBV10-3	CAISEGNSPLHF	TGTGCCATCAGTGAGGGTAATTCACCCCTCCACTTT
TRBJ2-1	.	.	TRBV20-1	CSASFNYNEQFF	TGCAGTGCTAGTTTCAACTACAATGAGCAGTTCTTC
TRBJ1-1	.	.	TRBV20-1	CSALGPTEAFF	TGCAGTGCCCTCGGGCCCACTGAAGCTTTCTTT
TRBJ1-2	once	TRBD1	TRBV13	CASSLGRGQGVGGYTF	TGTGCCAGCAGCTTAGGCCGAGGACAGGGCGTGGGTGGCTACACCTTC
TRBJ2-2	.	.	TRBV9	CASSVAGIGTGELFF	TGTGCCAGCAGCGTAGCCGGGATCGGGACCGGGGAGCTGTTTTTT
TRBJ2-2	once	TRBD2	TRBV7-6	CASSARPPGTSGGSNTGELFF	TGTGCCAGCAGCGCCCGACCTCCCGGGACTAGCGGGGGATCGAACACCGGGGAGCTGTTTTTT
TRBJ1-5	few	.	TRBV18	CASSFRTAPNQPQHF	TGTGCCAGCTCCTTCCGGACAGCTCCCAATCAGCCCCAGCATTTT
TRBJ1-5	medium-sized	.	TRBV27	CASSLGGGSNQPQHF	TGTGCCAGCAGTTTAGGTGGGGGTTCCAATCAGCCCCAGCATTTT
TRBJ1-1	.	.	TRBV2	CASSEDVNTEAFF	TGTGCCAGCAGTGAGGATGTGAACACTGAAGCTTTCTTT
TRBJ2-1	few	.	TRBV5-4	CASSLHVRTFTYNEQFF	TGTGCCAGCAGCTTGCATGTGAGGACTTTTACCTACAATGAGCAGTTCTTC
TRBJ2-1	.	TRBD2	TRBV15	CATSRDSGGANEQFF	TGTGCCACCAGCAGAGATAGCGGGGGGGCAAATGAGCAGTTCTTC
TRBJ1-5	.	.	TRBV28	CASSFRAHKIPRNQPQHF	TGTGCCAGCAGTTTTCGGGCACACAAAATCCCACGGAATCAGCCCCAGCATTTT
TRBJ2-3	.	TRBD1	TRBV3-1/TRBV3-2	CASSHGQVADTQYF	TGTGCCAGCAGCCATGGACAGGTAGCAGATACGCAGTATTTT
TRBJ2-1	.	.	TRBV30	CAWSVKGAYNEQFF	TGTGCCTGGAGTGTAAAAGGGGCTTACAATGAGCAGTTCTTC
TRBJ1-2	.	.	TRBV10-1	CASSEEDTGYGYTF	TGCGCCAGCAGTGAGGAGGATACGGGGTATGGCTACACCTTC
TRBJ2-1	.	.	TRBV5-6	CASSLIGAPYNEQFF	TGTGCCAGCAGCTTGATCGGGGCTCCCTACAATGAGCAGTTCTTC
TRBJ2-2	.	.	TRBV5-4	CASSAERDPGELFF	TGTGCCAGCAGCGCGGAAAGGGATCCCGGGGAGCTGTTTTTT
TRBJ1-1	.	.	TRBV5-1	CASSLVPGSLGGTEAFF	TGCGCCAGCAGCTTGGTCCCGGGGTCACTAGGTGGGACTGAAGCTTTCTTT
TRBJ2-7	.	.	TRBV5-1	CASSLATVLYEQYF	TGCGCCAGCAGCTTGGCGACCGTTTTGTACGAGCAGTACTTC
TRBJ1-6	.	TRBD1	TRBV28	CASSYSGGAAPLHF	TGTGCCAGCAGTTACTCAGGGGGCGCGGCACCCCTCCACTTT
TRBJ1-5	.	.	TRBV6-5	CASSSGQHNQPQHF	TGTGCCAGCAGTTCAGGACAGCACAATCAGCCCCAGCATTTT
TRBJ2-6	few	.	TRBV4-1	CASSQSGSPSGANVLTF	TGCGCCAGCAGCCAGAGCGGGTCCCCCTCTGGGGCCAACGTCCTGACTTTC
TRBJ2-1	.	TRBD1	TRBV5-4	CASSSQGQGLYNEQFF	TGTGCCAGCAGCTCCCAGGGACAGGGATTATACAATGAGCAGTTCTTC
TRBJ1-2	once	TRBD1	TRBV28	CASRGQGVNYGYTF	TGTGCCAGCAGGGGACAGGGGGTTAACTATGGCTACACCTTC
TRBJ1-5	.	TRBD1	TRBV5-1	CASSLDQGGPQHF	TGCGCCAGCAGCTTGGACCAGGGGGGACCCCAGCATTTT
TRBJ1-6	.	.	TRBV20-1	CSANEGNRSPLHF	TGCAGTGCTAATGAGGGAAATCGATCACCCCTCCACTTT
TRBJ1-2	.	.	TRBV7-9	CASSFKDANYGYTF	TGTGCCAGCAGCTTTAAAGACGCGAACTATGGCTACACCTTC
TRBJ2-3	.	.	TRBV9	CASNLVDGTQYF	TGTGCCAGCAACTTGGTGGATGGTACGCAGTATTTT
TRBJ2-7	.	TRBD1	TRBV4-1	CASSQDPGTGERYF	TGCGCCAGCAGCCAAGACCCCGGGACAGGGGAACGGTACTTC
TRBJ1-2	few	.	TRBV29-1	CSASSGARDGYTF	TGCAGCGCCAGCTCAGGGGCGCGCGACGGCTACACCTTC
TRBJ2-7	.	.	TRBV3-1/TRBV3-2	CASSQDGGRTYEQYF	TGTGCCAGCAGCCAAGACGGGGGAAGGACCTACGAGCAGTACTTC
TRBJ2-2	.	.	TRBV4-3	CASSQDSHLNTGELFF	TGCGCCAGCAGCCAAGATAGCCACCTTAACACCGGGGAGCTGTTTTTT
TRBJ2-5	.	.	TRBV14	CAIYRAPTGAKETQYF	TGTGCCATCTACCGCGCACCCACAGGAGCCAAAGAGACCCAGTACTTC
TRBJ2-2	once	.	TRBV7-6	CASSLDQGTGELFF	TGTGCCAGCAGCTTAGACCAGGGGACCGGGGAGCTGTTTTTT
TRBJ2-2	.	.	TRBV27	CASSLGAVF	TGTGCCAGCAGTTTGGGTGCTGTTTTT
TRBJ1-5	.	TRBD1	TRBV7-2	CASSFIPGQGNQPQHF	TGTGCCAGCAGCTTCATTCCGGGACAGGGTAATCAGCCCCAGCATTTT
TRBJ1-1	medium-sized	TRBD1	TRBV29-1	CSVEGGYGQGAGAFF	TGCAGCGTTGAAGGGGGATATGGACAGGGGGCTGGAGCTTTCTTT
TRBJ1-6	.	.	TRBV9	CASSARGGMGNSPLHF	TGTGCCAGCAGCGCCCGGGGGGGTATGGGAAATTCACCCCTCCACTTT
TRBJ2-3	.	.	TRBV14	CASSPGPLGGRGTDTQYF	TGTGCCAGCAGCCCAGGCCCCCTCGGGGGGCGGGGCACAGATACGCAGTATTTT
TRBJ1-5	.	TRBD1	TRBV2	CASRLRDSSNQPQHF	TGTGCCAGCAGGCTCCGGGACAGTAGCAATCAGCCCCAGCATTTT
TRBJ2-7	.	.	TRBV6-5	CASSNGDGLKKEQYF	TGTGCCAGCAGTAACGGGGACGGGCTGAAGAAGGAGCAGTACTTC
TRBJ2-6	.	TRBD1	TRBV18	CASSNRGLGANVLTF	TGTGCCAGCTCGAACAGGGGGCTTGGGGCCAACGTCCTGACTTTC
TRBJ2-7	.	.	TRBV5-6	CASSPQLGGGGEQYF	TGTGCCAGCAGCCCACAATTGGGCGGTGGGGGGGAGCAGTACTTC
TRBJ2-1	.	.	TRBV27	CASSLNSWDNEQFF	TGTGCCAGCAGTCTCAATAGTTGGGACAATGAGCAGTTCTTC
TRBJ2-3	.	TRBD2	TRBV27	CASSYAGGVSTDTQYF	TGTGCCAGCAGTTATGCGGGGGGAGTTAGCACAGATACGCAGTATTTT
TRBJ2-7	.	.	TRBV15	CATSRDQRSYEQYF	TGTGCCACCAGCAGGGACCAGCGTTCCTACGAGCAGTACTTC
TRBJ1-1	.	.	TRBV11-3	CASSLTAAHTEAFF	TGTGCCAGCAGCTTGACCGCCGCCCACACTGAAGCTTTCTTT
TRBJ1-1	.	.	TRBV5-1	CASRTTVALGVATEAFF	TGCGCCAGTCGCACGACCGTGGCCCTGGGGGTGGCCACTGAAGCTTTCTTT
TRBJ1-4	.	.	TRBV14	CASSQDFSTVNEKLFF	TGTGCCAGCAGCCAAGATTTTTCTACAGTTAATGAAAAACTGTTTTTT
TRBJ2-2	once	.	TRBV18	CASPQDGTSVAGELFF	TGTGCCAGCCCCCAAGACGGGACGAGTGTAGCCGGGGAGCTGTTTTTT
TRBJ2-3	few	.	TRBV10-3	CAISEWGGGTDTQYF	TGTGCCATCAGTGAGTGGGGGGGCGGTACAGATACGCAGTATTTT